This TCR beta chain originates from a study of OX40 agonist ivuxolimab in advanced cancers. For the study at large: A diagnosis of hepatocellular carcinoma, melanoma, renal cell or head and neck cancer was present in dose-escalation patients.

CDR3 length equals 13 residues. Looked up from germline, CDR1 is SGHAT and CDR2 is FQNNGV. With 3 bases removed from V and 3 bases from J, the gap between germline ends came to 9 bases. Of note for this clone: Its antigen remains unknown.

The repertoire was sequenced with immunoSEQ multiplex PCR; TCRdb's copy has only in-frame clones and lacks some. The data hold around 68,000 clones, with 80% to 95% observed a single time. Study outcomes and limitations: The study did not work out the antigen specificity of the expanded peripheral T cells.

The chain employs TRBV11-2 and TRBJ2-7, with D hard to call. Here the sequenced sample was CD4+ or CD8+ T cells sorted from blood, taken in a trial of the OX40 agonist ivuxolimab. The TCR was taken from an adult with an advanced solid tumor such as melanoma, head and neck, liver or kidney cancer. The CDR3: CASSFRNGYEQYF. CDR3 DNA sequence: TGTGCCAGCAGCTTTAGGAACGGCTACGAGCAGTACTTC.